This T cell receptor beta chain was recorded in a study of CD8 T cells in Susac syndrome. Reverse transcription of roughly 0.5 to 1 ug RNA was carried out with random hexamers. Multiplex PCR with immunoSEQ amplified the TCR beta CDR3 across 54 Vbeta and 13 Jbeta. TCRdb analysed the immunoSEQ multiplex PCR reads with MiXCR anew, one entry per CDR3 protein. This sample carries over 80,000 distinct CDR3 sequences, about 93% of them seen once, and the ten largest clones take around 0.3%. Study-wide results and caveats: The study admitted that it had a relatively small number of individuals in its TCR sequencing and HLA analysis.

Sequencing of TCR beta covered CD8+ and CD4+ T cells obtained from blood. While CD8+ and CD4+ T cells were isolated negatively, TEMRA cells were enriched by FACS. In the case of this clonotype: The target antigen is unknown.

The sample was CD8+ T cells from PBMCs. This clonotype was sampled from a human donor in good health.

The CDR3 loop reads CASSLGWGQGSSYEQYF. CDR3 sequence (DNA): TGTGCCAGCAGCTTGGGCTGGGGACAGGGATCCTCCTACGAGCAGTACTTC. The chain recombines TRBV5-4 with TRBJ2-7; 9 bases line up with TRBD1. Unmatched junction bases numbered 7, after V lost 0 bases and J lost 0 bases. CDR1 and CDR2 (germline): SGHNT, YYREEE (reference sequence). This CDR3 has 17 amino acids.